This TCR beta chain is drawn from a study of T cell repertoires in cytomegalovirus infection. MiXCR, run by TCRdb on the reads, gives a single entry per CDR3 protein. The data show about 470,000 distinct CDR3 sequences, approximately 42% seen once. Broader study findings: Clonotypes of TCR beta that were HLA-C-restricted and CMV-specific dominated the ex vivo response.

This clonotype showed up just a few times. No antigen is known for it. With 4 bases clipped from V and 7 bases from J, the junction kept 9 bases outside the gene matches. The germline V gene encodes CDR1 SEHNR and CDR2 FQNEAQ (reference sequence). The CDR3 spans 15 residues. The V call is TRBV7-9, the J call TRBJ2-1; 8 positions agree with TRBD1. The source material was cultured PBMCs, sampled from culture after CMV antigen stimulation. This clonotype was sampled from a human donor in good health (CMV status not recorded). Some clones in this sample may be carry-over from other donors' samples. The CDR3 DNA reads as TGTGCCAGCAGCTGGTTAGCAGGGGGCTGGAATGAGCAGTTCTTC. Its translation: CASSWLAGGWNEQFF.